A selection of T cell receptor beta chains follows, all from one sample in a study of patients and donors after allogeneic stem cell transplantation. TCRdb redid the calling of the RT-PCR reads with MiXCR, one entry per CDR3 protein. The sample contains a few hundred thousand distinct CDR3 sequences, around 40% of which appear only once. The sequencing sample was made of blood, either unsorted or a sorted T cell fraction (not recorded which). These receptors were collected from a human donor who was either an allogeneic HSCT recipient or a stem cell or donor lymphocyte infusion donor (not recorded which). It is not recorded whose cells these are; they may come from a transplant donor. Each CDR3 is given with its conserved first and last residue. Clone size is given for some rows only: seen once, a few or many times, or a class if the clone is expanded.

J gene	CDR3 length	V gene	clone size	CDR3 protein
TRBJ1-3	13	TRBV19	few	CASQGDSGNTIYF
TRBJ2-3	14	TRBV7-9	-	CASSLNPAEDTQYF
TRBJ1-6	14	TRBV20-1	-	CSAVQGTHNSPLHF
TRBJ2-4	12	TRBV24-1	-	CATSDLRNIQYF
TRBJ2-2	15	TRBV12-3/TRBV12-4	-	CASSFSGGRTGELFF
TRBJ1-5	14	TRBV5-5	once	CASSPGTPNLPQHF
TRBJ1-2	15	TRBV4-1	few	CASSQVIGRIDGYTF
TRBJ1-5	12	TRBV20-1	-	CSAVGGNQPQHF
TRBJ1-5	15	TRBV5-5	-	CASSPRGGADQPQHF
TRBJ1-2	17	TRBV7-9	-	CASSFPEDRGEHYGYTF
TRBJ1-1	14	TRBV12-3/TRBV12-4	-	CASSFGGRGTEAFF
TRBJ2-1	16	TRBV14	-	CASSQDMGLAFNEQFF
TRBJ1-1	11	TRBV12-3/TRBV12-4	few	CASRKNTEAFF
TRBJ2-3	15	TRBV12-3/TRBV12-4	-	CASSSERGGKDTQYF
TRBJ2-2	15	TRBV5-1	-	CASSWTGANTGELFF
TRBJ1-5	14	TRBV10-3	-	CAISPTLSNQPQHF
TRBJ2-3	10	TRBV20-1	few	CSITGTGPYF
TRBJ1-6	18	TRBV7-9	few	CASSLAQGPRAGNSPLHF
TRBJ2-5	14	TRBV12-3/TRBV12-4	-	CASSLNRGKETQYF
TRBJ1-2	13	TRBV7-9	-	CASSSGTGNGYTF
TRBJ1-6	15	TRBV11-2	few	CASSLDAEHNSPLHF
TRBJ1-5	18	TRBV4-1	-	CASSQPRRGQDSNQPQHF
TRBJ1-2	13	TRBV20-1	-	CSAREAGTYGYTF
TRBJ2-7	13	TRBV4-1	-	CASSDRLNYEQYF
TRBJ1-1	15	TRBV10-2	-	CASSGSIIGRTEAFF
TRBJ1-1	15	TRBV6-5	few	CASSWVGGWNTEAFF
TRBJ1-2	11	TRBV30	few	CAWSEGYGYTF
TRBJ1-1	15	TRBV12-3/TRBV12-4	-	CASSLDAGRNTEAFF
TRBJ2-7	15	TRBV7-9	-	CASSRTTGRAYEQYF
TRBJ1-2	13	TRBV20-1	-	CSARASIDAGYTF
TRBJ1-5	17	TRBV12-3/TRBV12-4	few	CASSPTRDRASNQPQHF
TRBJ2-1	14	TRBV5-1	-	CASSFRTPDGEQFF
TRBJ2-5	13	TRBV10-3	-	CAISQGWQETQYF
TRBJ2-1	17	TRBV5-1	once	CASSSETMAGVYNEQFF
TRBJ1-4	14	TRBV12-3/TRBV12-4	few	CASRHDRVSVKLFF
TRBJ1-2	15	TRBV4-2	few	CASSPGTGANYGYTF
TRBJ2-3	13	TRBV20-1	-	CSARDPRGDTQYF
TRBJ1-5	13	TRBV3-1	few	CASSRGGNQPQHF
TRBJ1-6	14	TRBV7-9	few	CASSLGQLLGTLHF
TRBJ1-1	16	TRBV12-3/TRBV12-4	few	CASRNDFGPADTEAFF
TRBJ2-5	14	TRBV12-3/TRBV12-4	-	CASSPSAGSETQYF
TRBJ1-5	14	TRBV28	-	CASREGQPNQPQHF
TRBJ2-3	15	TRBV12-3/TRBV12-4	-	CASRGVLLSTDTQYF
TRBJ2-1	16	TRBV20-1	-	CSARAATSGGDNEQFF
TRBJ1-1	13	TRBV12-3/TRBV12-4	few	CASSERVDTEAFF
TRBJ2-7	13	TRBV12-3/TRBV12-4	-	CASSPVGTYEQYF
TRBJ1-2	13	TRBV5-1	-	CASSFAQPYGYTF
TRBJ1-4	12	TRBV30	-	CACPLGAEKLFF
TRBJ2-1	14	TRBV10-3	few	CAISELTDNNEQFF
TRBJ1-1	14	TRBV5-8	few	CASRLGQGRAEAFF
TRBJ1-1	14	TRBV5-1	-	CASSRGQGRTEAFF
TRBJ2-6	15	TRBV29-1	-	CSVEQGLSGANVLTF
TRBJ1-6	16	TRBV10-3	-	CAISESIRSSNSPLHF
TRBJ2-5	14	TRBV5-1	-	CASSFSRGLETQYF
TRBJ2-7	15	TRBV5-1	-	CASSLEIGTVYEQYF
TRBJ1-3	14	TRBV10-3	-	CASSDLDRGNTIYF
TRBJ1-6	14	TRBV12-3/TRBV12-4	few	CASSPRNVNSPLHF
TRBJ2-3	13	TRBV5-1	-	CASGFPLTDTQYF